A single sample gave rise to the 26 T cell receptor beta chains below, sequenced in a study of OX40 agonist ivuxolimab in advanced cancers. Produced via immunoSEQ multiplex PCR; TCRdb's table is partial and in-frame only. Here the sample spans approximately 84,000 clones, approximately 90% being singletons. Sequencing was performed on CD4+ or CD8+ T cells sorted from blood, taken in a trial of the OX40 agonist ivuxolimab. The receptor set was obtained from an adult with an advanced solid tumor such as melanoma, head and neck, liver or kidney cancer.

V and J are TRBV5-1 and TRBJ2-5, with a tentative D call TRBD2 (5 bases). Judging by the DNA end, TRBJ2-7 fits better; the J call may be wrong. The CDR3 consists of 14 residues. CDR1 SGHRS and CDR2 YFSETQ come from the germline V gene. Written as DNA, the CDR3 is TGCGCCAGCAGCTTTTTAGCGAGCTCCTACGAGCAGTACTTC. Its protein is CASSFLASSYEQYF.

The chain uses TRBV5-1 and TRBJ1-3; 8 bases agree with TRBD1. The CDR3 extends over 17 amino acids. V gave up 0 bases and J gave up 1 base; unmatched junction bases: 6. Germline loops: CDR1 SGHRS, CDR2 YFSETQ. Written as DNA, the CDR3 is TGCGCCAGCAGCTTGGGGCAGGGGGCGATTTCTGGAAACACCATATATTTT. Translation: CASSLGQGAISGNTIYF.

The DNA of the CDR3 is TGTGCCAGCAGTGGTAAGGGGGCGCGTGCCATGAACACTGAAGCTTTCTTT. Encoded protein: CASSGKGARAMNTEAFF. The genes are TRBV2 and TRBJ1-1; TRBD1 matches 7 bases. CDR3 size: 17 residues. Germline CDR1 reads SNHLY; CDR2 reads FYNNEI. V lost 4 bases and J lost 0; bases outside the gene matches: 11.

CDR3 loop: CASSSGGTYNEQFF. In DNA, the CDR3 is TGTGCCAGCAGCTCCGGCGGGACCTACAATGAGCAGTTCTTC. This chain connects TRBV7-3 to TRBJ2-1; D might be TRBD2 (6 bases). Germline V lookup: CDR1 SGHTA, CDR2 FQGTGA. This CDR3 comprises 14 residues. V was shortened by 4 bases and J by 2 bases, with 9 bases between the two germline ends.

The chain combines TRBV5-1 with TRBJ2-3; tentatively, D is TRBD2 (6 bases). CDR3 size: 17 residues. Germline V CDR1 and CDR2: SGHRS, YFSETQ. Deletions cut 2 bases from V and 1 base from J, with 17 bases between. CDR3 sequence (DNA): TGCGCCAGCAGCTTTTCCCCTGGCGGGGATCGCACAGATACGCAGTATTTT. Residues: CASSFSPGGDRTDTQYF.

In DNA form, the CDR3 reads TGTGCCAGCAGCCCCGCCTCAGGTCGCGCCTACAATGAGCAGTTCTTC. It translates to CASSPASGRAYNEQFF. The rearrangement uses TRBV6-6 and TRBJ2-1; D call uncertain. This CDR3 comprises 16 residues. Germline V lookup: CDR1 MNHNY, CDR2 SVGAGI (reference sequence). Trimming took off 6 bases at V and 2 bases at J, with 17 bases between the two ends.

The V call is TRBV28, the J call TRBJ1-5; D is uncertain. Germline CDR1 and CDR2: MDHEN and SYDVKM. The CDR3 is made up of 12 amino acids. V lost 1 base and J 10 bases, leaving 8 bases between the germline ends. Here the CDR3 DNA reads TGTGCCAGCAGTTTATCCCCGGGACCCCAGCATTTT. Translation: CASSLSPGPQHF.

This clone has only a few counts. CDR3 sequence (DNA): TGTGCCAGCAGCCAAGCCAACCGGGGCTCGCCACCCCTCCACTTT. Residues: CASSQANRGSPPLHF. The chain links TRBV4-2 to TRBJ1-6; D possibly corresponds to TRBD1 (5 bases). The CDR3 spans 15 residues. Germline CDR1 reads LGHNA; CDR2 reads YNFKEQ. V was cut by 1 base and J by 11 bases, with 15 bases left in between.

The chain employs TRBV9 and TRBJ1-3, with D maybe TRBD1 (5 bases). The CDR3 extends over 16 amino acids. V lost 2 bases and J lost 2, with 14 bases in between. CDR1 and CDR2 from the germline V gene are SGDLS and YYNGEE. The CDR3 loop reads CASSVSGLDAGNTIYF. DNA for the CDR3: TGTGCCAGCAGCGTGTCAGGGCTGGACGCTGGAAACACCATATATTTT.

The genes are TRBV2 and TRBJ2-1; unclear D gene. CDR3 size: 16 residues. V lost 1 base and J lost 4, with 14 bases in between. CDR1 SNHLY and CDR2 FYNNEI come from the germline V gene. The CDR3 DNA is TGTGCCAGCAGTGAAGGATGGGTGCCCAGATACAATGAGCAGTTCTTC. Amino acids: CASSEGWVPRYNEQFF.

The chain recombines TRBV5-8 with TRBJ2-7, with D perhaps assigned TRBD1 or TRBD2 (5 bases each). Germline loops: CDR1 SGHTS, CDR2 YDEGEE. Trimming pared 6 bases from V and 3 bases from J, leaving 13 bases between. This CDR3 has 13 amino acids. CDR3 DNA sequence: TGTGCCAGCATCGGGGCCAACTACTACGAGCAGTACTTC. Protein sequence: CASIGANYYEQYF.

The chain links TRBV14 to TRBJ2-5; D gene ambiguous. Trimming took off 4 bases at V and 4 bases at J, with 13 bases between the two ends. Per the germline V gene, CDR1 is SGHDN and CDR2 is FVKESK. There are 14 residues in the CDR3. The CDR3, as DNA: TGTGCCAGCAGCCCCCGACTCCCTGGAGAGACCCAGTACTTC. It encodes CASSPRLPGETQYF.

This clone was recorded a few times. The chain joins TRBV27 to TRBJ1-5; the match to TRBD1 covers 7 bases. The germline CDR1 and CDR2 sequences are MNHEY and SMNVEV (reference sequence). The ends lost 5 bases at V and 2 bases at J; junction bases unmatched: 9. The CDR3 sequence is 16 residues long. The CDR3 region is CASSLLQGMGNQPQHF. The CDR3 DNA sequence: TGTGCCAGCAGTCTCCTACAGGGGATGGGCAATCAGCCCCAGCATTTT.

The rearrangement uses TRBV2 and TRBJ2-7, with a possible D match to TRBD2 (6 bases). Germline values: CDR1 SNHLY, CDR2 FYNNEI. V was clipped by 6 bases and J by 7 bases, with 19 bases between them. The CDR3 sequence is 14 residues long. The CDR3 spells CASRSSLLAWEQYF. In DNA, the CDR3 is TGTGCCAGCAGGTCCTCCCTACTAGCTTGGGAGCAGTACTTC.

CDR3 in amino acids: CASSSPGPLETQYF. For the CDR3, the DNA is TGTGCCAGCAGCTCCCCAGGGCCTTTAGAGACCCAGTACTTC. The V call is TRBV7-2, the J call TRBJ2-5, with a weak D call TRBD1 (5 bases). Trimming shortened V by 4 bases and J by 4 bases, and 13 bases separated the two germline ends. Germline V lookup: CDR1 SGHTA, CDR2 FQGNSA. The length of the CDR3 is 14 residues.

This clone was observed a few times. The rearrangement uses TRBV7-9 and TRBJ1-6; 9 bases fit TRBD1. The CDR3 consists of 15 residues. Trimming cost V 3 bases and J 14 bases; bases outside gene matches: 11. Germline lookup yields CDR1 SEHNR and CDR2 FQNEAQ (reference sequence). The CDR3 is CASSFGDRADRTLHF. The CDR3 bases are TGTGCCAGCAGCTTCGGGGACAGGGCCGATAGGACCCTCCACTTT.

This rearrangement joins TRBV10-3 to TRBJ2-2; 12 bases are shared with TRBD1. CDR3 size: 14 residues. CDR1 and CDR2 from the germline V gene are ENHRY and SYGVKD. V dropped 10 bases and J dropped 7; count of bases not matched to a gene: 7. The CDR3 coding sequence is TGTGCCACAGGGACAGGGGGCGCGGGCGGGGAGCTGTTTTTT. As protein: CATGTGGAGGELFF.

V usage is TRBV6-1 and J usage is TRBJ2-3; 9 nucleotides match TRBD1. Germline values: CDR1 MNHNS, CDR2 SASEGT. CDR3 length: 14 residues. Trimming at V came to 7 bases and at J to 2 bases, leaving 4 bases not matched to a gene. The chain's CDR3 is CASTTGGITDTQYF. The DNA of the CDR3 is TGTGCCAGCACCACAGGGGGCATCACAGATACGCAGTATTTT.

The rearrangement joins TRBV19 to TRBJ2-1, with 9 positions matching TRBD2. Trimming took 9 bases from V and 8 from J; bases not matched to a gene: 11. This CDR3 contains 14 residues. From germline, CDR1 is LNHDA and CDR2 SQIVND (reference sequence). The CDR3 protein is CASTRRGGFHEQFF. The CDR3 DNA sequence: TGTGCCAGCACGCGGCGGGGGGGCTTCCATGAGCAGTTCTTC.

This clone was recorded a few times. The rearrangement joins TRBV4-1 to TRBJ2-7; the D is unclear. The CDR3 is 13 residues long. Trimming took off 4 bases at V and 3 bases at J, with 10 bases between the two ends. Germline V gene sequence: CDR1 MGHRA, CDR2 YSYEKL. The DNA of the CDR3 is TGCGCCAGCAGCCTAGGACGGCTCTACGAGCAGTACTTC. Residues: CASSLGRLYEQYF.

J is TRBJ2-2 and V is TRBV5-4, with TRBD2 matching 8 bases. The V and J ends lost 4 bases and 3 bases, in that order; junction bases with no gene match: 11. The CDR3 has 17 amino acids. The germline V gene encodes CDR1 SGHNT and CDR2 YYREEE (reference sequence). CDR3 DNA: TGTGCCAGCAGCCCGGCTGGCGGGAGGTCACACACCGGGGAGCTGTTTTTT. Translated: CASSPAGGRSHTGELFF.

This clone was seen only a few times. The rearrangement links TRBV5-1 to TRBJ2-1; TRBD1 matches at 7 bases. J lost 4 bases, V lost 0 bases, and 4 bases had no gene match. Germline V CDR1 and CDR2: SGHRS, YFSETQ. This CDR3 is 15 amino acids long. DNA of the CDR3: TGCGCCAGCAGCTTGGGTGGGACAGAATACAATGAGCAGTTCTTC. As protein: CASSLGGTEYNEQFF.

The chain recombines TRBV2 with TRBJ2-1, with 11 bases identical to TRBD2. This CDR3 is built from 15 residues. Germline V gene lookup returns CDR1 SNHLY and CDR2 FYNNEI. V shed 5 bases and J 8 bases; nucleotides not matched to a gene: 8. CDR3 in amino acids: CASSPRLAGSDEQFF. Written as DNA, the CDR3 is TGTGCCAGCAGTCCCCGACTAGCGGGGAGCGATGAGCAGTTCTTC. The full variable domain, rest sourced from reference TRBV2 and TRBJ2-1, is EPEVTQTPSHQVTQMGQEVILRCVPISNHLYFYWYRQILGQKVEFLVSFYNNEISEKSEIFDDQFSVERPDGSNFTLKIRSTKLEDSAMYFCASSPRLAGSDEQFFGPGTRLTVL.

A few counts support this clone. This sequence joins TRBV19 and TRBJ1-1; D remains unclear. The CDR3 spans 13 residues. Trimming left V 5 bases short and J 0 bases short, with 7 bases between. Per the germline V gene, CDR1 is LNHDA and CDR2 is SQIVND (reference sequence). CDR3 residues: CASSGVLNTEAFF. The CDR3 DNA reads TGTGCCAGTAGTGGCGTTCTGAACACTGAAGCTTTCTTT.

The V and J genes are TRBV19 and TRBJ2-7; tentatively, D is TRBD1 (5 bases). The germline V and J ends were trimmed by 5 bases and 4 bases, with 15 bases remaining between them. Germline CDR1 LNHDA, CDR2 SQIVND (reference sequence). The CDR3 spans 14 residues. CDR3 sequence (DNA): TGTGCCAGTAGTCGGCAGGGCGATAGATACGAGCAGTACTTC. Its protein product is CASSRQGDRYEQYF.

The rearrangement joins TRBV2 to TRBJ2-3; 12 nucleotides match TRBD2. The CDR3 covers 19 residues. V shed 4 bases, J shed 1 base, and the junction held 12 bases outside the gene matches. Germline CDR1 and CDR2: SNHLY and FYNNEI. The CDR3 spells CASSVSPSGGVFGTDTQYF. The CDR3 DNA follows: TGTGCCAGCAGTGTATCTCCTAGCGGGGGGGTATTTGGCACAGATACGCAGTATTTT.